This record looks at one T cell receptor beta chain sequence and its context. The data derive from a study of T cell clones after liver transplantation. Trimming stripped 4 bases from V and 8 bases from J, with 15 bases between. Germline CDR1 SGHRS, CDR2 YFSETQ. The CDR3 runs 13 residues. TCRdb's copy holds only in-frame clones and misses some; the assay was immunoSEQ multiplex PCR. Of around 51,000 clones in the sample, roughly 90% were seen once. This chain connects TRBV5-1 to TRBJ1-2, with a tentative D call TRBD1 (6 bases). The sample consisted of CD8+ T cells from blood, taken 12 months after liver transplant. This receptor was identified in a human patient who received a liver transplant. Some T cells may be graft donor cells. The chain's CDR3 is CASSLEGVGGYTF. The CDR3 bases are TGCGCCAGCAGCCTGGAGGGGGTAGGGGGCTACACCTTC.